The 15 T cell receptor beta chains below all came from one sample that was sequenced in a study of cytomegalovirus exposure and HLA in healthy donors. Amplification used 60 Vbeta primers and 13 Jbeta primers. Sequencing was performed with immunoSEQ multiplex PCR; in TCRdb, only in-frame clones are kept and a portion is missing. In the table there are roughly 84,000 clones, around 85% of which are singletons. The sequenced sample consisted of PBMCs. The receptors stem from a human donor in good health.

J is TRBJ1-1 and V is TRBV27; 7 nucleotides line up with TRBD1. CDR1 and CDR2 from the germline V gene are MNHEY and SMNVEV (reference sequence). Germline trimming cut 6 bases from V and 6 bases from J; bases unmatched to any gene: 13. The CDR3 is made up of 15 amino acids. CDR3 residues: CASRASGTVNPEAFF. Written as DNA, the CDR3 is TGTGCCAGCAGGGCCTCCGGGACAGTAAACCCTGAAGCTTTCTTT.

There are a few counts of this clone. Compared with germline, one end of the junction differs, possibly owing to a read error. The genes are TRBV6-5 and TRBJ1-2; 8 nucleotides align to TRBD1. The CDR3 is 13 residues long. Per the germline V gene, CDR1 is MNHEY and CDR2 is SVGAGI. The CDR3 DNA reads TGTGCCAGCAGTTACCAGGGGGCGAATGGCTACCCCTTC. This gives the protein CASSYQGANGYPF.

The rearrangement joins TRBV11-2 to TRBJ1-3; D is uncertain. In germline, CDR1 is SGHAT, CDR2 FQNNGV. CDR3 length equals 15 residues. Trimming left V 1 base short and J 9 bases short, with 16 bases between. CDR3 sequence: CASSLGGRTRSTIYF. CDR3 sequence (DNA): TGTGCCAGCAGCTTAGGCGGCAGAACCCGTAGCACCATATATTTT.

J is TRBJ2-4 and V is TRBV4-1; D possibly corresponds to TRBD1 (6 bases). V gave up 0 bases and J gave up 3 bases, with 12 bases separating them. CDR3 length: 16 amino acids. CDR1 and CDR2 from the germline V gene are MGHRA and YSYEKL. CDR3 loop: CASSQDIRTDKNIQYF. For the CDR3, the DNA is TGCGCCAGCAGCCAAGATATTCGGACAGACAAAAACATTCAGTACTTC.

The chain has TRBV30 and TRBJ2-7; D may be TRBD2 (5 bases). V lost 4 bases and J lost 6, with 16 bases in between. The CDR3 is 13 amino acids. Per germline, CDR1 GTSNPN and CDR2 SVGIG (reference sequence). The CDR3 bases are TGTGCCTGGACCCACTCGGAAGGGAGCGAGCAGTACTTC. It specifies CAWTHSEGSEQYF.

This clone was recorded once. The V call is TRBV5-1, the J call TRBJ2-7; TRBD2 matches 10 bases. Unmatched junction bases numbered 10, after V lost 4 bases and J lost 6 bases. The germline V gene encodes CDR1 SGHRS and CDR2 YFSETQ. This CDR3 region has 15 residues. CDR3 sequence: CASSIGTSVSSEQYF. CDR3 in DNA: TGCGCCAGCAGCATCGGGACTAGCGTCAGTTCCGAGCAGTACTTC.

The chain recombines TRBV19 with TRBJ1-5, with no clear D. CDR1 is LNHDA, CDR2 SQIVND, per germline (reference sequence). The CDR3 extends over 15 amino acids. V dropped 3 bases and J dropped 0 bases, with 9 bases sitting between them. CDR3: CASSITGYSNQPQHF. The CDR3 DNA follows: TGTGCCAGTAGTATTACCGGGTATAGCAATCAGCCCCAGCATTTT.

The chain recombines TRBV10-3 with TRBJ2-7; TRBD2 is a possible D gene (5 bases). This CDR3 spans 12 amino acids. CDR1 and CDR2 from the germline V gene are ENHRY and SYGVKD. V was trimmed by 6 bases and J by 2 bases, leaving 8 bases between them. CDR3 DNA: TGTGCCATCAGGACTACGACCTACGAGCAGTACTTC. Its translation is CAIRTTTYEQYF.

This rearrangement joins TRBV6-4 to TRBJ2-5; 8 bases match TRBD2. This CDR3 has 15 amino acids. The germline V gene has CDR1 MRHNA and CDR2 SNTAGT. V was pared by 1 base and J by 2 bases, with 3 bases of the junction left unmatched. CDR3 protein: CASSDCGGKQETQYF. CDR3 nucleotide sequence: TGTGCCAGCAGTGACTGCGGGGGGAAGCAAGAGACCCAGTACTTC.

A few counts support this clone. The chain combines TRBV5-1 with TRBJ2-4, with 10 bases matching TRBD1. Germline CDR1 and CDR2: SGHRS and YFSETQ. This CDR3 spans 16 amino acids. V shed 0 bases, J shed 1 base, and the junction held 1 base outside the gene matches. The CDR3: CASSLEGQGAKNIQYF. CDR3 sequence (DNA): TGCGCCAGCAGCTTGGAGGGACAGGGGGCCAAAAACATTCAGTACTTC. Full variable domain (remainder filled in from reference TRBV5-1 and TRBJ2-4): KAGVTQTPRYLIKTRGQQVTLSCSPISGHRSVSWYQQTPGQGLQFLFEYFSETQRNKGNFPGRFSGRQFSNSRSEMNVSTLELGDSALYLCASSLEGQGAKNIQYFGAGTRLSVL.

Worth noting for this clone: Compared with germline, one end of the junction differs, possibly owing to a read error. V usage is TRBV7-9 and J usage is TRBJ2-3, with 7 bases matching TRBD2. Germline loops: CDR1 SEHNR, CDR2 FQNEAQ (reference sequence). The CDR3 extends over 16 amino acids. The DNA of the CDR3 is TGTTCCAGCAGTTTCTCCCTGGGAGGGGCCGTAGATACGCAGTATTTT. Its translation: CSSSFSLGGAVDTQYF.

J is TRBJ1-2 and V is TRBV6-5, with 10 positions matching TRBD1. This CDR3 spans 15 amino acids. Germline-derived CDR1 and CDR2 are MNHEY and SVGAGI. Unmatched junction bases numbered 8, after V lost 6 bases and J lost 4 bases. For the CDR3, the DNA is TGTGCCAGCAGCCGGGACAGGGGAGGACTCTATGGCTACACCTTC. Residues: CASSRDRGGLYGYTF.

The V and J genes are TRBV5-8 and TRBJ1-1; perhaps TRBD1 as D (6 bases). V gave up 0 bases and J gave up 12 bases, with 15 bases separating them. The germline CDR1 and CDR2 sequences are SGHTS and YDEGEE. This CDR3 is built from 13 residues. CDR3 coding DNA: TGTGCCAGCAGCTTGGGCACAGGGTTTCGGTCTTTCTTT. As protein: CASSLGTGFRSFF.

This chain connects TRBV6-5 to TRBJ2-1; 8 bases match TRBD2. CDR1 and CDR2 (germline): MNHEY, SVGAGI. Unmatched junction bases numbered 12, after V lost 8 bases and J lost 9 bases. This CDR3 has 14 residues. CDR3 DNA sequence: TGTGCCAGCGCCCGGGGGGGCGGGGACGGTGAGCAGTTCTTC. This sequence encodes CASARGGGDGEQFF.

V usage is TRBV5-4 and J usage is TRBJ2-3; D possibly corresponds to TRBD2 (6 bases). With 4 bases removed from V and 2 bases from J, the gap between germline ends came to 11 bases. This CDR3 has 14 residues. Germline V gives CDR1 SGHNT, CDR2 YYREEE (reference sequence). CDR3: CASSPGDITDTQYF. CDR3 DNA sequence: TGTGCCAGCAGCCCGGGAGACATCACAGATACGCAGTATTTT.